This T cell receptor (beta chain) was obtained from a study of blood T cell repertoires in COVID-19. Assay: immunoSEQ multiplex PCR; the TCRdb copy retains only in-frame clones and omits some. The sample yields about 33,000 clones, about 82% seen once. There are 16 residues in the CDR3. Germline V lookup: CDR1 LNHNV, CDR2 YYDKDF (reference sequence). Trimming left V 1 base short and J 6 bases short, with 18 bases between. Sequencing was performed on peripheral blood. The rearrangement joins TRBV15 to TRBJ1-2, with D maybe TRBD1 (6 bases). This TCR was sampled from a man in his sixties with active COVID-19. The chain's CDR3 is CATSRAGRGKRDGYTF. CDR3 nucleotide sequence: TGTGCCACCAGCAGAGCGGGCAGGGGTAAGAGAGATGGCTACACCTTC.